This T cell receptor (beta chain) was identified during a study of identical twins. Whole-study results and caveats: Instead of following the same donors, the conclusions were based on cross-sectional statistical analysis.

In TCRdb, the 5' RACE reads were re-called with MiXCR into one record per CDR3 protein. The sample lists hundreds of thousands of distinct CDR3 sequences, over 12% occurring once. The CDR3 length is 11 residues. Germline V lookup: CDR1 SGHRS, CDR2 YFSETQ. V lost 4 bases and J lost 5, with 7 bases in between. A remark on this clonotype: Its antigen remains unidentified.

The clonotype was recovered from a woman aged 18-29 years in good health. Input material: memory (CD45RO+) T cells sorted from blood. This chain links TRBV5-1 with TRBJ2-7, with no clear D. CDR3 DNA sequence: TGCGCCAGCAGCCCAGTACACGAGCAGTACTTC. Translating it yields CASSPVHEQYF.